One and the same sample provided the 5 T cell receptor beta chains below, sequenced in a study of early stage breast cancer tumors. Measured with immunoSEQ multiplex PCR; TCRdb has only the in-frame clones, and not every one. The repertoire consists of some 4,400 clones, with more than 55% occurring once and the leading ten covering under 20%. The sample consisted of breast tumor tissue. These receptors came from a person aged 50 to 59 with breast cancer.

This clone has a single count. The V call is TRBV19, the J call TRBJ1-1; no firm D call. Deletions cut 1 base from V and 2 bases from J, with 14 bases between. This CDR3 spans 16 amino acids. CDR1 and CDR2 from the germline V gene are LNHDA and SQIVND (reference sequence). This chain's CDR3 is CASSIVGRQDNTEAFF. DNA of the CDR3: TGTGCCAGTAGTATAGTCGGCCGGCAGGACAACACTGAAGCTTTCTTT.

V gene TRBV6-5 combines with J gene TRBJ2-1, with a tentative D call TRBD1 (6 bases). The V gene's germline CDR1 is MNHEY and CDR2 SVGAGI. V lost 9 bases and J 2 bases, leaving 14 bases between the germline ends. CDR3 length: 14 residues. The CDR3 DNA follows: TGTGCCAGTGGGGTACAGGGCACCTACAATGAGCAGTTCTTC. It is translated as CASGVQGTYNEQFF.

The chain carries TRBV6-1 and TRBJ1-3; D is perhaps TRBD1 (5 bases). Germline V gene data show CDR1 as MNHNS and CDR2 as SASEGT. V was shortened by 7 bases and J by 4 bases, with 11 bases between the two germline ends. The CDR3 loop spans 13 amino acids. CDR3 coding DNA: TGTGCCAGCAAATACGGGGGAGGAAACACCATATATTTT. It specifies CASKYGGGNTIYF.

The gene calls are TRBV5-1 and TRBJ2-1; D perhaps matches TRBD1 (5 bases). The V gene lost 4 bases and the J gene lost 0 bases, with 20 bases spanning the gap. CDR1 SGHRS and CDR2 YFSETQ come from the germline V gene. The CDR3 contains 18 residues. The DNA for the CDR3 is TGCGCCAGCAGCGGGGCCGCCATTGACCTGAGCTCCTACAATGAGCAGTTCTTC. It translates to CASSGAAIDLSSYNEQFF.

With respect to this clone: Compared with germline, one end of the junction differs, possibly owing to a read error. The chain recombines TRBV7-7 with TRBJ1-3, with D possibly being TRBD1 (6 bases). In germline, CDR1 is SSHAT, CDR2 FNYEAQ (reference sequence). The CDR3 totals 15 residues. For the CDR3, the DNA is TGTGCTAGCAGCGCGGGAGAGGGGGAGGGAAACACCATATATTTT. Translation: CASSAGEGEGNTIYF.